One and the same sample provided the 32 T cell receptor beta chains below, sequenced in a study of cytomegalovirus exposure and HLA in healthy donors. Libraries were prepared by immunoSEQ multiplex PCR; TCRdb keeps only in-frame clonotypes and omits some of them. This repertoire shows some 110,000 clones, around nine tenths found once; its top ten account for about 4.5%. Sequenced sample: PBMCs. These receptors were obtained from a man aged 18-30 years in good health and CMV-seropositive.

The gene calls are TRBV20-1 and TRBJ1-1; D remains unclear. With 3 bases removed from V and 7 bases from J, the gap between germline ends came to 9 bases. Looked up from germline, CDR1 is DFQATT and CDR2 is SNEGSKA (reference sequence). This CDR3 spans 11 amino acids. CDR3: CSASAGSEAFF. In DNA, the CDR3 is TGCAGTGCTAGTGCCGGGAGTGAAGCTTTCTTT.

The V call is TRBV4-1, the J call TRBJ2-3; D is uncertain. Germline loops: CDR1 MGHRA, CDR2 YSYEKL. The ends were cut back, 1 base at V and 0 bases at J, with 2 bases in the middle. The CDR3 loop spans 13 amino acids. The DNA for the CDR3 is TGCGCCAGCAGCCAAGCGAGCACAGATACGCAGTATTTT. Its translation is CASSQASTDTQYF.

The chain employs TRBV5-1 and TRBJ2-1; 7 nucleotides agree with TRBD1. The V segment lost 4 bases and the J segment 8 bases; nucleotides outside the gene matches: 12. Germline-derived CDR1 and CDR2 are SGHRS and YFSETQ. This CDR3 is 15 amino acids long. In DNA form, the CDR3 reads TGCGCCAGCAGCCGGTCAAGGGGGCAGAGGGATGAGCAGTTCTTC. Protein product: CASSRSRGQRDEQFF. The variable domain in full, with the rest retrieved from reference TRBV5-1 and TRBJ2-1, is KAGVTQTPRYLIKTRGQQVTLSCSPISGHRSVSWYQQTPGQGLQFLFEYFSETQRNKGNFPGRFSGRQFSNSRSEMNVSTLELGDSALYLCASSRSRGQRDEQFFGPGTRLTVL.

The rearrangement links TRBV7-8 to TRBJ2-7, with 8 bases fitting TRBD2. Trimming removed 1 base from V and 3 bases from J; junction bases left unmatched: 5. The CDR3 covers 15 residues. Germline values: CDR1 SGHVS, CDR2 FQNEAQ. CDR3 sequence (DNA): TGTGCCAGCAGCTTAGAAAGCGGGGGATTCTACGAGCAGTACTTC. Protein sequence: CASSLESGGFYEQYF.

The gene calls are TRBV6-5 and TRBJ1-2; D remains ambiguous. The V gene lost 6 bases and the J gene lost 4 bases, with 12 bases spanning the gap. The CDR3 has 13 amino acids. Germline CDR1 MNHEY, CDR2 SVGAGI. CDR3 nucleotide sequence: TGTGCCAGCAGCGATAAATCAGGCTATGGCTACACCTTC. It yields the protein CASSDKSGYGYTF.

In this sample, this clone turned up a few times. Other DNA sequences from this sample encode an identical CDR3 as well. V is TRBV5-1 and J is TRBJ2-2; TRBD1 aligns across 8 bases. Trimming removed 4 bases from V and 1 base from J; junction bases left unmatched: 3. CDR1 is SGHRS and CDR2 is YFSETQ in the germline V gene. The CDR3 is made up of 15 amino acids. The CDR3 is CASSPGQGNTGELFF. The CDR3 DNA follows: TGCGCCAGCAGCCCCGGACAGGGGAACACCGGGGAGCTGTTTTTT.

This clone showed up just once. This chain joins TRBV11-3 and TRBJ2-7, with a tentative D call TRBD1 (5 bases). V shed 2 bases and J shed 9 bases, with 17 bases lying between them. The CDR3 loop spans 14 amino acids. Germline CDR1 reads SGHNT; CDR2 reads YENEEA. CDR3 sequence: CASSLRNLGEGQYF. The CDR3 nucleotides read TGTGCCAGCAGCTTAAGAAACTTAGGGGAAGGGCAGTACTTC. Together with reference TRBV11-3 and TRBJ2-7, the CDR3 gives the full variable domain: EAGVVQSPRYKIIEKKQPVAFWCNPISGHNTLYWYLQNLGQGPELLIRYENEEAVDDSQLPKDRFSAERLKGVDSTLKIQPAELGDSAVYLCASSLRNLGEGQYFGPGTRLTVT.

This chain joins TRBV30 and TRBJ2-7, with a possible D match to TRBD2 (6 bases). V lost 5 bases and J lost 0, with 14 bases in between. The CDR3 is 14 residues long. The germline V gene has CDR1 GTSNPN and CDR2 SVGIG (reference sequence). CDR3 sequence reads: CAWDPRGGSYEQYF. In DNA, the CDR3 is TGTGCCTGGGACCCGCGGGGTGGCTCCTACGAGCAGTACTTC.

A single count supports this clone. This chain joins TRBV15 and TRBJ1-1; D not resolved. Trimming left V 6 bases short and J 0 bases short, with 14 bases between. The CDR3 covers 15 residues. Germline CDR1 and CDR2: LNHNV and YYDKDF (reference sequence). For the CDR3, the DNA is TGTGCCACCAGGAGCGGAACTATTATGAACACTGAAGCTTTCTTT. Its protein product is CATRSGTIMNTEAFF.

This chain uses TRBV27 with TRBJ2-1, with 7 positions matching TRBD1. V shed 6 bases, J shed 8 bases, and the junction held 16 bases outside the gene matches. The CDR3 runs 16 residues. CDR1 and CDR2 from the germline V gene are MNHEY and SMNVEV (reference sequence). CDR3 residues: CASRMTGIRQLDEQFF. DNA of the CDR3: TGTGCCAGCAGGATGACAGGGATAAGGCAATTAGATGAGCAGTTCTTC.

This clone was counted a single time. J is TRBJ2-7 and V is TRBV11-2; 10 bases are a match to TRBD2. The germline V gene encodes CDR1 SGHAT and CDR2 FQNNGV. The CDR3 is made up of 17 amino acids. The V segment lost 3 bases and the J segment 2 bases; nucleotides outside the gene matches: 10. The CDR3 DNA is TGTGCCAGCAGCTTTGCCCGAACTAGCGGGGCAACCTACGAGCAGTACTTC. Translated, it gives CASSFARTSGATYEQYF.

The chain is built from TRBV5-1 and TRBJ2-3; a possible D gene is TRBD2 (5 bases). Trimming took off 6 bases at V and 1 base at J, with 9 bases between the two ends. This CDR3 is 13 amino acids long. The germline gives CDR1 SGHRS, CDR2 YFSETQ. In nucleotides, the CDR3 is TGCGCCAGCACCCTTAGCGGCACAGATACGCAGTATTTT. It specifies CASTLSGTDTQYF.

The chain uses TRBV2 and TRBJ2-3; D perhaps matches TRBD1 (6 bases). The germline V gene has CDR1 SNHLY and CDR2 FYNNEI. V lost 2 bases, J lost 3 bases, and 15 bases lay in between. The CDR3 covers 16 residues. The DNA for the CDR3 is TGTGCCAGCAGTGAATATTTGGGACAACTTACAGATACGCAGTATTTT. Its protein product is CASSEYLGQLTDTQYF. The whole variable domain, remainder taken from reference TRBV2 and TRBJ2-3, is EPEVTQTPSHQVTQMGQEVILRCVPISNHLYFYWYRQILGQKVEFLVSFYNNEISEKSEIFDDQFSVERPDGSNFTLKIRSTKLEDSAMYFCASSEYLGQLTDTQYFGPGTRLTVL.

This chain links TRBV10-3 with TRBJ1-2, with D perhaps TRBD1 (6 bases). The CDR3 loop spans 13 amino acids. Germline CDR1 and CDR2: ENHRY and SYGVKD. Trimming took off 6 bases at V and 5 bases at J, with 13 bases between the two ends. The chain's CDR3 is CAISPDREYGYTF. CDR3 bases: TGTGCCATCAGCCCGGACAGAGAGTATGGCTACACCTTC.

The chain recombines TRBV19 with TRBJ1-2; TRBD1 matches at 10 bases. Germline loops: CDR1 LNHDA, CDR2 SQIVND (reference sequence). The CDR3 is made up of 16 amino acids. Losses at the gene ends were 9 bases for V and 3 bases for J; bases not matched to a gene: 13. The CDR3 DNA reads TGTGCCAGCTGCACCAGGGGGGACAGGGGTGACTATGGCTACACCTTC. Its protein is CASCTRGDRGDYGYTF.

This chain uses TRBV7-9 with TRBJ1-5; D is ambiguous. This CDR3 has 14 amino acids. V lost 4 bases and J 0 bases, leaving 7 bases between the germline ends. Germline CDR1 SEHNR, CDR2 FQNEAQ (reference sequence). The CDR3 loop reads CASSSYNSNQPQHF. For the CDR3, the DNA is TGTGCCAGCAGCTCGTATAATAGCAATCAGCCCCAGCATTTT.

DNA of the CDR3: TGTGCCAGCAGCCAGGGACTAGCGGGTGCATTAGATACGCAGTATTTT. Residues: CASSQGLAGALDTQYF. The J gene is TRBJ2-3, the V gene TRBV4-2, with 12 bases that match TRBD2. The CDR3 length is 16 residues. The V and J ends lost 3 bases and 5 bases, in that order; junction bases with no gene match: 6. The germline V gene encodes CDR1 LGHNA and CDR2 YNFKEQ.

The rearrangement uses TRBV28 and TRBJ2-7; 8 nucleotides agree with TRBD1. J gave up 0 bases and V 5 bases, and 6 bases lay outside the gene matches. The CDR3 runs to 15 residues. From germline, CDR1 is MDHEN and CDR2 SYDVKM. The CDR3 DNA follows: TGTGCCAGCAGTATGACAGGGGCGAACTCCTACGAGCAGTACTTC. Amino acids: CASSMTGANSYEQYF.

This CDR3 reads CASSSASGGYNEQFF. The CDR3 coding sequence is TGTGCCAGCAGCTCCGCTAGCGGGGGATACAATGAGCAGTTCTTC. This chain uses TRBV11-3 with TRBJ2-1; 10 bases are shared with TRBD2. The junction had 4 bases not matched to a gene; V was cut back by 4 bases and J by 4 bases. The length of the CDR3 is 15 residues. The germline V gene has CDR1 SGHNT and CDR2 YENEEA.

This clone was seen just once. The chain uses TRBV29-1 and TRBJ2-7, with TRBD1 matching over 8 bases. The length of the CDR3 is 15 residues. CDR1 is SQVTM, CDR2 ANQGSEA, per germline. V lost 2 bases, J lost 4 bases, and 10 bases stayed unmatched. CDR3 sequence (DNA): TGCAGCGTTGAAAAAGGACAGGGAAATCCGTACGAGCAGTACTTC. It codes for CSVEKGQGNPYEQYF.

The genes are TRBV5-6 and TRBJ2-2; D not resolved. Trimming cost V 0 bases and J 3 bases, with 6 bases left between them. This CDR3 region has 14 residues. Germline-derived CDR1 and CDR2 are SGHDT and YYEEEE. The CDR3 is CASSLVVYTGELFF. The CDR3 DNA is TGTGCCAGCAGCTTGGTTGTCTACACCGGGGAGCTGTTTTTT.

The chain has TRBV18 and TRBJ2-7, with 7 bases fitting TRBD1. Unmatched junction bases numbered 5, after V lost 3 bases and J lost 0 bases. CDR3 length: 15 amino acids. CDR1 is KGHSH and CDR2 is LQKENI in the germline V gene. The CDR3 region is CASSPGQSSSYEQYF. CDR3 nucleotides: TGTGCCAGCTCACCGGGACAGTCAAGCTCCTACGAGCAGTACTTC.

This clone was seen only once. This chain joins TRBV5-4 and TRBJ1-4; D is unresolved. Trimming took 5 bases from V and 0 from J, leaving 5 bases between them. The germline CDR1 and CDR2 sequences are SGHNT and YYREEE (reference sequence). This CDR3 has 13 amino acids. The CDR3: CASRESTNEKLFF. For the CDR3, the DNA is TGTGCCAGCAGGGAGTCAACTAATGAAAAACTGTTTTTT.

V usage is TRBV4-1 and J usage is TRBJ1-3; 10 bases agree with TRBD1. The germline gives CDR1 MGHRA, CDR2 YSYEKL. The CDR3 consists of 17 residues. The V and J ends lost 1 base and 6 bases, in that order; junction bases with no gene match: 9. The CDR3 loop is CASSQVPPGQGINTIYF. In nucleotides, the CDR3 is TGCGCCAGCAGCCAAGTACCCCCGGGACAGGGGATAAACACCATATATTTT.

This clone is a singleton in its sample. The chain is built from TRBV4-2 and TRBJ2-3; tentative D call: TRBD1 (6 bases). V lost 4 bases to trimming and J lost 7 bases, with 21 bases between them. This CDR3 has 16 residues. In germline, CDR1 is LGHNA, CDR2 YNFKEQ. CDR3 sequence: CASSPTRLGAGNTQYF. The CDR3 DNA is TGTGCCAGCAGCCCCACCCGGCTGGGGGCCGGGAATACGCAGTATTTT.

The V call is TRBV5-6, the J call TRBJ1-6, with TRBD1 identical over 7 bases. CDR1 and CDR2 from the germline V gene are SGHDT and YYEEEE. The junction had 3 bases not matched to a gene; V was cut back by 4 bases and J by 8 bases. The CDR3 spans 13 residues. CDR3 sequence reads: CASSVDRYSPLHF. CDR3 sequence (DNA): TGTGCCAGCAGCGTGGACAGGTATTCACCCCTCCACTTT.

This clone was counted at least ten times. This chain uses TRBV19 with TRBJ2-2; 9 nucleotides line up with TRBD2. With V trimmed by 0 bases and J by 6 bases, 2 bases remained unmatched. The CDR3 extends over 15 amino acids. CDR1 is LNHDA and CDR2 is SQIVND in the germline V gene (reference sequence). For the CDR3, the DNA is TGTGCCAGTAGTATAGATGCGGGGGGGCCCGGGGAGCTGTTTTTT. It is translated as CASSIDAGGPGELFF.

The rearrangement uses TRBV5-6 and TRBJ2-1; D gene uncertain. CDR3 size: 14 residues. Trimming removed 0 bases from V and 7 bases from J, with 11 bases in between. Germline lookup yields CDR1 SGHDT and CDR2 YYEEEE. The DNA of the CDR3 is TGTGCCAGCAGCTTGGCTCCGAACTGGAATGAGCAGTTCTTC. This translates into CASSLAPNWNEQFF.

V is TRBV2 and J is TRBJ2-3; a weak D match, TRBD2 (5 bases). Germline V gene lookup returns CDR1 SNHLY and CDR2 FYNNEI. The CDR3 is made up of 15 amino acids. V was trimmed by 6 bases and J by 1 base, leaving 14 bases between them. CDR3 loop: CASSQRAGGTDTQYF. Written as DNA, the CDR3 is TGTGCCAGCAGCCAAAGAGCCGGGGGCACAGATACGCAGTATTTT.

The CDR3 DNA follows: TGTGCCAGCAGGCCCGGGACAGGAACCTTTGGCTACACCTTC. Residues: CASRPGTGTFGYTF. The chain carries TRBV2 and TRBJ1-2; 8 bases map to TRBD1. The germline gives CDR1 SNHLY, CDR2 FYNNEI. The V segment lost 6 bases and the J segment 7 bases; nucleotides outside the gene matches: 10. CDR3 size: 14 residues.

The rearrangement uses TRBV2 and TRBJ1-5; D is possibly TRBD1 (6 bases). Trimming removed 7 bases from V and 7 bases from J, with 14 bases in between. The CDR3 runs 13 residues. Germline CDR1 and CDR2: SNHLY and FYNNEI. Here the CDR3 reads CASNLRGNQPQHF. DNA for the CDR3: TGTGCCAGCAACCTTAGGGGGAACCAGCCCCAGCATTTT. The entire variable domain, with the rest obtained from reference TRBV2 and TRBJ1-5, is as follows: EPEVTQTPSHQVTQMGQEVILRCVPISNHLYFYWYRQILGQKVEFLVSFYNNEISEKSEIFDDQFSVERPDGSNFTLKIRSTKLEDSAMYFCASNLRGNQPQHFGDGTRLSIL.

The rearrangement joins TRBV6-1 to TRBJ1-5, with unresolved D. The CDR3 is made up of 15 amino acids. V gave up 5 bases and J gave up 0 bases, with 11 bases separating them. CDR1 is MNHNS and CDR2 is SASEGT in the germline V gene. The chain's CDR3 is CASSTSGYSNQPQHF. The CDR3 DNA reads TGTGCCAGCAGTACGTCAGGTTATAGCAATCAGCCCCAGCATTTT.